This TCR beta chain emerged from a study of T cell responses to AZD1222 COVID-19 vaccine. Between the trimmed V and J ends, which lost 1 base and 1 base, there was a span of 10 bases. This CDR3 is 15 amino acids long. Germline CDR1 SEHNR, CDR2 FQNEAQ (reference sequence). This table comes from immunoSEQ multiplex PCR, and its TCRdb copy is limited to in-frame clones, with some not included. This table holds 120,000 or so clones, about 93% found once. The study's findings and limits: Reports say nearly half of spike-specific TCRs go after unmutated variant regions. Spike was spanned by vaccine-associated CD4 TCRs, which were dominant at 160-218 and 743-854.

It was second doses at about 4 or about 12 weeks that were pooled. This clone was observed a single time. Its specificity is unknown. The clonotype was recovered from an adult who received the AZD1222 COVID-19 vaccine. The sample consisted of peripheral blood, taken 28 days after the second AZD1222 dose. V and J are TRBV7-9 and TRBJ1-2; D may be TRBD1 (6 bases). The CDR3 DNA is TGTGCCAGCAGCTTAGAGGCAGGGGATAACTATGGCTACACCTTC. Its protein is CASSLEAGDNYGYTF. The complete variable domain, with remaining parts taken from reference TRBV7-9 and TRBJ1-2, reads DTGVSQNPRHKITKRGQNVTFRCDPISEHNRLYWYRQTLGQGPEFLTYFQNEAQLEKSRLLSDRFSAERPKGSFSTLEIQRTEQGDSAMYLCASSLEAGDNYGYTFGSGTRLTVV.